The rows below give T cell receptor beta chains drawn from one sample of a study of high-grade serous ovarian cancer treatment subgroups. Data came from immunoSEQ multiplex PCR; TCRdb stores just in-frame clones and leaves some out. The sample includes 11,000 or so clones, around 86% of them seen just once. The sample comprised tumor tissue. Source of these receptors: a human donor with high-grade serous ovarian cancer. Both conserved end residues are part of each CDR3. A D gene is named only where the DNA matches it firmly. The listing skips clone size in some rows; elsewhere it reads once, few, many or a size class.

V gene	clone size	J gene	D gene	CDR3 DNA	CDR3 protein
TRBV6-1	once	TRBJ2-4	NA	TGTGCCAGCAGTGGGGTGGGAGTGGGCAAAAACATTCAGTACTTC	CASSGVGVGKNIQYF
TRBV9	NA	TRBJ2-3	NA	TGTGCCAGCAGCGAGAAGGAGTTTGCCGGGGCAGATACGCAGTATTTT	CASSEKEFAGADTQYF
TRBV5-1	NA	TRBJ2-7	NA	TGCGCCAGCAGCTTCGCCCCCCGGGACTACGAGCAGTACTTC	CASSFAPRDYEQYF
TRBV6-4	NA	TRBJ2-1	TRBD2	TGTGCCAGCAGTTACTCCTCTAGCGGGATAGGTGAGCAGTTCTTC	CASSYSSSGIGEQFF
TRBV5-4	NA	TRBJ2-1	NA	TGTGCCAGGGGTGAGGGCAATGAGCAGTTCTTC	CARGEGNEQFF
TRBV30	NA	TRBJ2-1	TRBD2	TGTGCCTGGAGTACGGCGGGAGTCTCAAATGAGCAGTTCTTC	CAWSTAGVSNEQFF
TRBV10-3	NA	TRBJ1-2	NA	TGTGCCATCAGTGATCGGTTCATCAACTATGGCTACACCTTC	CAISDRFINYGYTF
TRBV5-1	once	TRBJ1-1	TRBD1	TGCGCCAGCAGGGGAACAGGGGGCGCGAAGAACACTGAAGCTTTCTTT	CASRGTGGAKNTEAFF
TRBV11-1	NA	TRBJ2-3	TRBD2	TGTGCCAGCAGCGTGACTAGCGGGAGGCGAACTTTCACAGATACGCAGTATTTT	CASSVTSGRRTFTDTQYF
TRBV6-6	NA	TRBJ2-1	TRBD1	TGTGCCAGCAGTTCGAAGACAGGGGGCTTTAATGAGCAGTTCTTC	CASSSKTGGFNEQFF
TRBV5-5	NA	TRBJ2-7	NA	TGTGCCAGCAGCTTGTTGGTCCGTCCTCGGGACGAGCAGTACTTC	CASSLLVRPRDEQYF
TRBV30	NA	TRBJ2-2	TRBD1	TGTGCCTGGGGACAGGGTGTTGCGTTGAGGGCCGGGGAGCTGTTTTTT	CAWGQGVALRAGELFF
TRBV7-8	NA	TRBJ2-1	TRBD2	TGTGCCAGCAGCCAACCCGGAGCGGGAGGTCACAATGAGCAGTTCTTC	CASSQPGAGGHNEQFF
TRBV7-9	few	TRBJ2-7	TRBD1	TGTGCCAGCAGCCTAATTGGGACAGGGAGATCCTACGAGCAGTACTTC	CASSLIGTGRSYEQYF
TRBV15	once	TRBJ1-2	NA	TGTGCCACCGAAGCCCGAGGCGAGGGCCCAGATGTGGGCTACACCTTC	CATEARGEGPDVGYTF
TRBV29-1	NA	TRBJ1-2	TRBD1	TGCAGCGTTGACGGGGGGACAGGGCGACTCTATGGCTACACCTTC	CSVDGGTGRLYGYTF
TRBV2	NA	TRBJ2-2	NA	TGTGCCAGCCGGGACTTTTACACCGGGGAGCTGTTTTTT	CASRDFYTGELFF
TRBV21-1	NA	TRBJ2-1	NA	TGTGCCAGCAGCAACACCGGGACGACCGACAATGAGCAGTTCTTC	CASSNTGTTDNEQFF
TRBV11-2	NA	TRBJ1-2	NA	TGTGCCAGCAGCTTAGGTCAGGGCTCCTATGGCTACACCTTC	CASSLGQGSYGYTF
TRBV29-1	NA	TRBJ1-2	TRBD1	TGCAGCGTTGAAAGGGACAGCGGTGGCTACACCTTC	CSVERDSGGYTF
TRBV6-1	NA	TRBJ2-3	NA	TGTGCCAGCAGTGAATGGAGTCCAGATACGCAGTATTTT	CASSEWSPDTQYF
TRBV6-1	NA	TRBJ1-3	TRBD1	TGTGCCAGCAGCACCTCCGGGACAGCTGGAAACACCATATATTTT	CASSTSGTAGNTIYF
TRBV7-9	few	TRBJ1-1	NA	TGTGCCAGCAGCCGCGGGTCGTCCCACACTGAAGCTTTCTTT	CASSRGSSHTEAFF